Below, 18 T cell receptor beta chains from the same sample are listed, as sequenced in a study of T cell responses to AZD1222 COVID-19 vaccine. This table comes from immunoSEQ multiplex PCR, and its TCRdb copy is limited to in-frame clones, with some not included. Of 75,000 to 90,000 clones listed, 80% to 95% are singletons. Sequenced here: peripheral blood, sampled 28 days after the second AZD1222 dose. The receptors stem from an adult who received the AZD1222 COVID-19 vaccine.

The V and J genes are TRBV29-1 and TRBJ2-2, with 9 bases matching TRBD1. The germline CDR1 and CDR2 sequences are SQVTM and ANQGSEA. Germline trimming cut 6 bases from V and 6 bases from J; bases unmatched to any gene: 14. The CDR3 sequence is 16 residues long. The CDR3 reads CSVGDPGQGFAGELFF. In DNA form, the CDR3 reads TGCAGCGTGGGCGATCCGGGACAGGGCTTCGCCGGGGAGCTGTTTTTT.

This chain joins TRBV5-5 and TRBJ1-1; tentatively, D is TRBD1 (5 bases). This CDR3 comprises 13 residues. Trimming shortened V by 4 bases and J by 1 base, and 8 bases separated the two germline ends. Per germline, CDR1 SGHKS and CDR2 YYEKEE (reference sequence). The CDR3 DNA sequence: TGTGCCAGCAGCCAACAGGAGAACACTGAAGCTTTCTTT. This gives the protein CASSQQENTEAFF.

V gene TRBV6-5 combines with J gene TRBJ2-3; D ambiguous. Germline CDR1 is MNHEY and CDR2 is SVGAGI. V shed 2 bases and J shed 6 bases, with 9 bases lying between them. CDR3 length equals 13 residues. CDR3 DNA: TGTGCCAGCAGTTACGTTTCGACCGATACGCAGTATTTT. Amino acid sequence: CASSYVSTDTQYF.

The chain has TRBV7-6 and TRBJ1-1, with D possibly matching TRBD1 (5 bases). In germline, CDR1 is SGHVS, CDR2 FNYEAQ. V was clipped by 5 bases and J by 2 bases, with 18 bases between them. CDR3 size: 16 residues. The CDR3 coding sequence is TGTGCCAGCAGCCCGGGGACCGACCTCACAAACACTGAAGCTTTCTTT. Its protein is CASSPGTDLTNTEAFF.

The V gene is TRBV5-1, the J gene TRBJ2-5; 11 bases are shared with TRBD1. J was trimmed by 5 bases and V by 3 bases; bases with no gene match: 6. Germline V gives CDR1 SGHRS, CDR2 YFSETQ. The CDR3 extends over 15 amino acids. The CDR3 DNA reads TGCGCCAGCAGCTCCGGGACAGGGGGTAAGGAGACCCAGTACTTC. Its protein is CASSSGTGGKETQYF. Drawing the rest from reference TRBV5-1 and TRBJ2-5, the complete variable domain is KAGVTQTPRYLIKTRGQQVTLSCSPISGHRSVSWYQQTPGQGLQFLFEYFSETQRNKGNFPGRFSGRQFSNSRSEMNVSTLELGDSALYLCASSSGTGGKETQYFGPGTRLLVL.

V and J are TRBV28 and TRBJ1-2; 9 nucleotides line up with TRBD1. The ends lost 6 bases at V and 4 bases at J; junction bases unmatched: 12. CDR1 MDHEN and CDR2 SYDVKM come from the germline V gene. The CDR3 consists of 16 residues. Here the CDR3 reads CASSEITGGGVYGYTF. The CDR3 coding sequence is TGTGCCAGCAGCGAAATCACAGGGGGCGGGGTCTATGGCTACACCTTC.

The chain couples TRBV6-5 to TRBJ2-7, with D perhaps matching TRBD2 (6 bases). The CDR3 totals 14 residues. Per the germline V gene, CDR1 is MNHEY and CDR2 is SVGAGI. The V gene lost 1 base and the J gene lost 2 bases, with 9 bases spanning the gap. CDR3 residues: CASSYLGGTYEQYF. The CDR3 region has the DNA TGTGCCAGCAGTTACTTGGGGGGAACCTACGAGCAGTACTTC.

The chain has TRBV6-5 and TRBJ1-1; D perhaps matches TRBD1 (5 bases). The CDR3 totals 14 residues. Trimming stripped 6 bases from V and 0 bases from J, with 11 bases between. CDR1 MNHEY and CDR2 SVGAGI come from the germline V gene. Here the CDR3 DNA reads TGTGCCAGCAGACCTGGACATATGAACACTGAAGCTTTCTTT. Translating gives CASRPGHMNTEAFF.

In DNA, the CDR3 is TGTGCCAGCAGCGTACGAAGGCACACAGATACGCAGTATTTT. This codes for CASSVRRHTDTQYF. The rearrangement links TRBV9 to TRBJ2-3, with D uncertain. The CDR3 length is 14 residues. Germline loops: CDR1 SGDLS, CDR2 YYNGEE. V lost 1 base to trimming and J lost 2 bases, with 8 bases between them.

The rearrangement uses TRBV28 and TRBJ1-2; D gene ambiguous. The CDR3 is made up of 16 amino acids. The germline CDR1 and CDR2 sequences are MDHEN and SYDVKM. Trimming took off 7 bases at V and 2 bases at J, with 20 bases between the two ends. In DNA, the CDR3 is TGTGCCAGCATCCCGGGCAGCCTCGAGGGAAACTATGGCTACACCTTC. Protein: CASIPGSLEGNYGYTF.

The chain is built from TRBV6-6 and TRBJ2-7; 10 bases are a match to TRBD1. The trim removed 6 bases at V and 1 base at J, leaving 6 bases unmatched. The CDR3 is made up of 15 amino acids. Germline V gene lookup returns CDR1 MNHNY and CDR2 SVGAGI (reference sequence). The CDR3 nucleotides read TGTGCCAGCAGCTACCAGGGACAGGGGTCCTACGAGCAGTACTTC. This codes for CASSYQGQGSYEQYF.

The rearrangement links TRBV4-1 to TRBJ2-3, with D uncertain. There are 13 residues in the CDR3. Deletions cut 0 bases from V and 2 bases from J, with 3 bases between. The germline V gene has CDR1 MGHRA and CDR2 YSYEKL. The CDR3 sequence is CASSQDITDTQYF. CDR3 DNA sequence: TGCGCCAGCAGCCAAGATATCACAGATACGCAGTATTTT.

The CDR3 sequence is CASSPSGRSYNEQFF. The DNA for the CDR3 is TGTGCCAGTAGTCCTAGCGGGCGGTCCTACAATGAGCAGTTCTTC. The chain combines TRBV19 with TRBJ2-1, with 8 bases fitting TRBD2. CDR1 is LNHDA, CDR2 SQIVND, per germline (reference sequence). The CDR3 consists of 15 residues. The junction had 4 bases not matched to a gene; V was cut back by 5 bases and J by 1 base.

The genes are TRBV29-1 and TRBJ1-4; weak D call: TRBD1 (5 bases). This CDR3 region has 12 residues. Germline lookup yields CDR1 SQVTM and CDR2 ANQGSEA. With 4 bases removed from V and 8 bases from J, the gap between germline ends came to 11 bases. The CDR3 sequence is CSVVREDEKLFF. As DNA, the CDR3 is TGCAGCGTTGTCAGGGAGGACGAAAAACTGTTTTTT.

The V and J genes are TRBV5-6 and TRBJ2-4; D gene uncertain. The CDR3 length is 13 residues. The germline V and J ends were trimmed by 4 bases and 9 bases, with 14 bases remaining between them. Germline V lookup: CDR1 SGHDT, CDR2 YYEEEE. The CDR3 nucleotides read TGTGCCAGCAGCCCAGAGAGTGCAGGCATTCAGTACTTC. Translation gives CASSPESAGIQYF.

This chain connects TRBV29-1 to TRBJ2-2, with 9 nucleotides matching TRBD1. CDR1 SQVTM and CDR2 ANQGSEA come from the germline V gene. The length of the CDR3 is 15 residues. The CDR3, as DNA: TGCACGTTTAGGGACAGGGACGTTAGCACCGGGGAGCTGTTTTTT. Translated, it gives CTFRDRDVSTGELFF.

In this sample, this clone turned up once. The chain is built from TRBV3-1 (or the pseudogene TRBV3-2) and TRBJ1-2, with D perhaps matching TRBD1 (5 bases). The V end was cut by 3 bases, the J end by 2 bases, with 16 bases between. This CDR3 has 16 residues. Germline V lookup: CDR1 LGHDT, CDR2 YNNKEL (reference sequence). The CDR3 nucleotides are TGTGCCAGCAGCCATCCAAGACTGGACAACAACTATGGCTACACCTTC. Protein sequence: CASSHPRLDNNYGYTF.

The chain employs TRBV19 and TRBJ1-3, with D hard to call. This CDR3 region has 15 residues. Germline V CDR1 and CDR2: LNHDA, SQIVND (reference sequence). Trimming removed 5 bases from V and 3 bases from J, with 14 bases in between. The CDR3, as DNA: TGTGCCAGTAGTGTCCGGGCCTACAATGGAAACACCATATATTTT. Its protein is CASSVRAYNGNTIYF. The whole variable domain, remainder taken from reference TRBV19 and TRBJ1-3, is DGGITQSPKYLFRKEGQNVTLSCEQNLNHDAMYWYRQDPGQGLRLIYYSQIVNDFQKGDIAEGYSVSREKKESFPLTVTSAQKNPTAFYLCASSVRAYNGNTIYFGEGSWLTVV.